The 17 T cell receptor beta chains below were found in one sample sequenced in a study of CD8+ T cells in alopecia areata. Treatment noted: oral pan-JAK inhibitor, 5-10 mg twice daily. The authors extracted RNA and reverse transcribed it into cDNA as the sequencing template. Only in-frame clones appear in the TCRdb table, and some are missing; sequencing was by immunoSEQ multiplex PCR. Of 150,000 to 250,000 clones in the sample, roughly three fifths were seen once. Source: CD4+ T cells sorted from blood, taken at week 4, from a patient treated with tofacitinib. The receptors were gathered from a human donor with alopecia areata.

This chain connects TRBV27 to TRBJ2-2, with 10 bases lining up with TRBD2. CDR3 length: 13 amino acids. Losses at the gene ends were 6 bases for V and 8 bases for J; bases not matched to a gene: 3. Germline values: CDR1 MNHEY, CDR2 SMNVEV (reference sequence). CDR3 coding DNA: TGTGCCAGCAGCCTAGCGGGGGTAGGGGAGCTGTTTTTT. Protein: CASSLAGVGELFF.

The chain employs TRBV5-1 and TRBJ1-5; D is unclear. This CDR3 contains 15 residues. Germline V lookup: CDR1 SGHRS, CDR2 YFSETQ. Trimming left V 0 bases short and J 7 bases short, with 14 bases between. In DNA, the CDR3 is TGCGCCAGCAGCTTGGCCGGGGAGGGCAGACAGCCCCAGCATTTT. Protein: CASSLAGEGRQPQHF.

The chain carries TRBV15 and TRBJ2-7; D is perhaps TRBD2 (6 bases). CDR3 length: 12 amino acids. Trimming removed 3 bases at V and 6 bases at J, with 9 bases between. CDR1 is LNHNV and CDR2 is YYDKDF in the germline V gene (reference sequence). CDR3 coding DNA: TGTGCCACCAGCAGTGGGGGGTTCGAGCAGTACTTC. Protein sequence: CATSSGGFEQYF.

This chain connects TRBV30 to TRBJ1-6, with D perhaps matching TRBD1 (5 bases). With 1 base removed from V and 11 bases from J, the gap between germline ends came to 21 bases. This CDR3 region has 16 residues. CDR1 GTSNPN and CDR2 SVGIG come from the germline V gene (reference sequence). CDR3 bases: TGTGCCTGGAGTGGGTTTAGTTCGGGACGAGGGGCACCCCTCCACTTT. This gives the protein CAWSGFSSGRGAPLHF.

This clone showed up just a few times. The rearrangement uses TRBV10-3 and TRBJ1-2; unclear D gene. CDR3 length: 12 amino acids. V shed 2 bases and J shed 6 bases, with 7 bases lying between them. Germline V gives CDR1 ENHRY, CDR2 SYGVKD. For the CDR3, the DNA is TGTGCCATCAGTGAGGGGGAGGATGGCTACACCTTC. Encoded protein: CAISEGEDGYTF.

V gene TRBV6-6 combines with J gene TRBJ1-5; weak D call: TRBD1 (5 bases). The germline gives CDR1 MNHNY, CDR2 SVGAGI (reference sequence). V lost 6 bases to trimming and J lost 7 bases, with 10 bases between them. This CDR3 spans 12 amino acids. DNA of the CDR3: TGTGCCAGCAGCCTTGGGGGGCAGCCCCAGCATTTT. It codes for CASSLGGQPQHF.

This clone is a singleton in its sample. CDR3 DNA: TGCAGCGTTAATCAAGGTGGATACAATGAGCAGTTCTTC. Its protein is CSVNQGGYNEQFF. This chain joins TRBV29-1 and TRBJ2-1; D uncertain. The ends were cut back, 5 bases at V and 4 bases at J, with 12 bases in the middle. CDR1 and CDR2 (germline): SQVTM, ANQGSEA. The CDR3 has 13 amino acids.

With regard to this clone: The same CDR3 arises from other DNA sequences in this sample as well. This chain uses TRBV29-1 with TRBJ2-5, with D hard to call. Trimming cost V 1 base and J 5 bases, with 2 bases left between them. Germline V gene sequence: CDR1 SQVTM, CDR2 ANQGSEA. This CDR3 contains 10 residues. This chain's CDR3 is CSVEGETQYF. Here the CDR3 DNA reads TGCAGCGTTGAAGGCGAGACCCAGTACTTC. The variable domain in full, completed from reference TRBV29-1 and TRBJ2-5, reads SAVISQKPSRDICQRGTSLTIQCQVDSQVTMMFWYRQQPGQSLTLIATANQGSEATYESGFVIDKFPISRPNLTFSTLTVSNMSPEDSSIYLCSVEGETQYFGPGTRLLVL.

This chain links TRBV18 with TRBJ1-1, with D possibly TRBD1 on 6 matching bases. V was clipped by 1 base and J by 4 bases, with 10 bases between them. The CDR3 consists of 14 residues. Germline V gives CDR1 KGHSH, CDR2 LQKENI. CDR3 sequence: CASSPRQDLTEAFF. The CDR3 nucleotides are TGTGCCAGCTCACCACGACAGGACCTCACTGAAGCTTTCTTT.

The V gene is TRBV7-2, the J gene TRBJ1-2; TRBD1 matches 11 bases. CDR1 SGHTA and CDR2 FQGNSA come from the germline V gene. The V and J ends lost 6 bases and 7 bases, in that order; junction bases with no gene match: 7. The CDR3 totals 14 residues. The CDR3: CASRWDRGNSGYTF. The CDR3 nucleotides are TGTGCCAGCAGATGGGACAGGGGGAACAGTGGCTACACCTTC.

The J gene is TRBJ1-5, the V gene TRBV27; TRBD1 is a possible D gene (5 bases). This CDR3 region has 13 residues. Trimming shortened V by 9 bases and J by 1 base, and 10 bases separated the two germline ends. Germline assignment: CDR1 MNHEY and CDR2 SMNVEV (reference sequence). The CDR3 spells CASQGLSNQPQHF. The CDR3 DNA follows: TGTGCCAGTCAGGGCTTAAGCAATCAGCCCCAGCATTTT.

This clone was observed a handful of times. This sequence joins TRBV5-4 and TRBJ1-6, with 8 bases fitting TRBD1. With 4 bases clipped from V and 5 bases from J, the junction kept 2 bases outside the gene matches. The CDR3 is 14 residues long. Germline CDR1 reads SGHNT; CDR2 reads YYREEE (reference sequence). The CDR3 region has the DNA TGTGCCAGCAGCCAACAGGGGGATAATTCACCCCTCCACTTT. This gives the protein CASSQQGDNSPLHF.

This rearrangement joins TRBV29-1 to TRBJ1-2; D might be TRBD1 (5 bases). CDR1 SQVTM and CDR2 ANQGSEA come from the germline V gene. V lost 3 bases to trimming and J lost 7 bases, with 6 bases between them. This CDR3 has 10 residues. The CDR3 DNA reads TGCAGCGTTGACGGGGGTGGCTACACCTTC. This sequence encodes CSVDGGGYTF.

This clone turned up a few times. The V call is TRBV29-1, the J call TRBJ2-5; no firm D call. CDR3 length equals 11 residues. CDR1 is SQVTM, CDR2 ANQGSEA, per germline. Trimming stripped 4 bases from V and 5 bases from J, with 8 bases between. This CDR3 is CSVVLLETQYF. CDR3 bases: TGCAGCGTTGTGCTTTTGGAGACCCAGTACTTC.

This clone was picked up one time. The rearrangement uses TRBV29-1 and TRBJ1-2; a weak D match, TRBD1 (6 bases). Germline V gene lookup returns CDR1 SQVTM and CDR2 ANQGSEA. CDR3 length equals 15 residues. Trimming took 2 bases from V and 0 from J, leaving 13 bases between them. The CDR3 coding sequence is TGCAGCGTTGAATTTAGGGGGGGAACTAACTATGGCTACACCTTC. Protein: CSVEFRGGTNYGYTF.

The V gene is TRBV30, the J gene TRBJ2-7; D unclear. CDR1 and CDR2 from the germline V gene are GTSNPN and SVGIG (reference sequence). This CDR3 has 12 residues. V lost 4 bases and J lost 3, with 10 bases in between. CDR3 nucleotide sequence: TGTGCCTGGACAGGAAGTTTCTACGAGCAGTACTTC. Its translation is CAWTGSFYEQYF.

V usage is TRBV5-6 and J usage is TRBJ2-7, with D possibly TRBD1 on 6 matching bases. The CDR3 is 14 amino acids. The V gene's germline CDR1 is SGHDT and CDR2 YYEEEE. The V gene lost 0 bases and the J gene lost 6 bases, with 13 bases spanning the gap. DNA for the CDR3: TGTGCCAGCAGCTTGGGTCAGGGGAACATCGAGCAGTACTTC. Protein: CASSLGQGNIEQYF.